This T cell receptor (beta chain) stems from a study of cytomegalovirus exposure and HLA in healthy donors. Germline CDR1 reads SGHRS; CDR2 reads YFSETQ. This CDR3 contains 15 residues. Germline trimming cut 3 bases from V and 5 bases from J; bases unmatched to any gene: 8. The study drew the donors from its 120-subject validation cohort, separate from the approximately 670-subject first cohort. Assay used: immunoSEQ multiplex PCR; TCRdb lists only in-frame clones, some missing. The profile shows about 140,000 clones, around 90% of them singletons. The chain couples TRBV5-1 to TRBJ2-5; 9 nucleotides agree with TRBD1. This clonotype was sampled from a man aged 18 to 30 in good health and CMV-seropositive. The sample consisted of PBMCs. The CDR3 sequence is CASSSRQGGRETQYF. The CDR3 DNA reads as TGCGCCAGCAGCTCCCGACAGGGGGGAAGGGAGACCCAGTACTTC.